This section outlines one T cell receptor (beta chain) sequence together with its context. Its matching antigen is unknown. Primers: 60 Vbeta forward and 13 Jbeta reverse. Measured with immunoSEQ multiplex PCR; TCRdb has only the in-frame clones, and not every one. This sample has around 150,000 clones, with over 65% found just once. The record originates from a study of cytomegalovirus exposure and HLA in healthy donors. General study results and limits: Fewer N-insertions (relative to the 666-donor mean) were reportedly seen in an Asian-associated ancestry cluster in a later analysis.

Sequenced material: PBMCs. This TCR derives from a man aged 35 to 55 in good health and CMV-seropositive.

In DNA form, the CDR3 reads TGTGCCAGCAGCTTGTTCCTTCAGGGGGGATATAATGAGCAGTTCTTC. Translating gives CASSLFLQGGYNEQFF. The chain is built from TRBV5-6 and TRBJ2-1; tentatively, D is TRBD1 (7 bases). Germline assignment: CDR1 SGHDT and CDR2 YYEEEE. V was shortened by 1 base and J by 7 bases, with 18 bases between the two germline ends. CDR3 size: 16 residues.